The rows below give T cell receptor beta chains drawn from one sample of a study of shared clonotypes between healthy human individuals. Generated by immunoSEQ multiplex PCR, the TCRdb table keeps only in-frame clones and is missing some. The sample has 150,000 to 200,000 clones; around 63% are singletons. The material sequenced was memory CD4+ T cells sorted from blood. The receptors here all came from a man aged 25-40 years in good health. CDR3s include the opening cysteine and the closing phenylalanine or tryptophan. Fields, in order: J gene, D gene, clone size, V gene, CDR3 DNA, CDR3 protein. A D gene is named only where the DNA matches it firmly. Expanded clones get a size class; other rows say once, few or many, or leave the size out.

>TRBJ2-1|-|-|TRBV7-2
TGTGCCAGTCAGCCGGGACTCAAAAGTGAGCAGTTCTTC
CASQPGLKSEQFF
>TRBJ2-5|-|-|TRBV13
TGTGCCAGCAGCTTAGAAGGGAGAACCTGGAAAGAGACCCAGTACTTC
CASSLEGRTWKETQYF
>TRBJ2-6|-|-|TRBV7-2
TGTGCCAGCAGCTTAGCGTCCTCTGGGGCCAACGTCCTGACTTTC
CASSLASSGANVLTF
>TRBJ2-7|-|few|TRBV5-4
TGTGCCAGCAGCACATTCGGGACATCAAGCTCCTACGAGCAGTACTTC
CASSTFGTSSSYEQYF
>TRBJ1-5|TRBD1|-|TRBV6-1
TGTGCCAGCAGTGTACAGGGGAATCAGCCCCAGCATTTT
CASSVQGNQPQHF
>TRBJ2-1|TRBD1|-|TRBV18
TGTGCCAGCTCCTCAGGGACAGGGGGCTACAATGAGCAGTTCTTC
CASSSGTGGYNEQFF
>TRBJ2-5|TRBD2|-|TRBV11-2
TGTGCCAGCAGGGGGTTACGGACTAGCGGGAGAGGAGAGACCCAGTACTTC
CASRGLRTSGRGETQYF
>TRBJ2-7|TRBD2|-|TRBV14
TGTGCCAGCAGCCGGGGACTAGCGGGAGGGCGCTCCTACGAGCAGTACTTC
CASSRGLAGGRSYEQYF
>TRBJ2-3|-|-|TRBV29-1
TGCAGCACGGCCGCCCGCACAGATACGCAGTATTTT
CSTAARTDTQYF
>TRBJ1-5|-|-|TRBV7-8
TGTGCCAGCAGCTTAGCGTTTGGGAGAAAGGGGGTTCAGCCCCAGCATTTT
CASSLAFGRKGVQPQHF
>TRBJ2-5|TRBD1|-|TRBV5-5
TGTGCCAGCAGACCGAAGGGACAGGGGGCCGCGGAGACCCAGTACTTC
CASRPKGQGAAETQYF
>TRBJ2-7|-|-|TRBV19
TGTGCCAGTAGTATTGAGAAGTGGAACGAGCAGTACTTC
CASSIEKWNEQYF
>TRBJ1-2|-|many|TRBV15
TGTGCCACCAGCAAGGACAACTATGGCTACACCTTC
CATSKDNYGYTF
>TRBJ2-7|-|-|TRBV28
TGTGCCAGCAGTTCACCGTTGGCCGAGCAGTACTTC
CASSSPLAEQYF
>TRBJ2-7|TRBD2|-|TRBV7-2
TGTGCCAGCAGTGGTGGGAGGGCCCGCGAGCAGTACTTC
CASSGGRAREQYF
>TRBJ1-5|-|-|TRBV7-2
TGTGCCAGCAGCTTAGTTAGGACTCAGCCCCAGCATTTT
CASSLVRTQPQHF
>TRBJ1-1|TRBD1|-|TRBV5-4
TGTGCCAGCAGCTTGGATCAGGGGGCGCGGGCTTTCTTT
CASSLDQGARAFF
>TRBJ2-1|-|-|TRBV6-6
TGTGCCAGCAGTTACATGCGTAGATCTTACAATGAGCAGTTCTTC
CASSYMRRSYNEQFF